These 18 T cell receptor beta chains were sequenced from one sample in a study of T-cell memory formation after mild COVID-19. MiXCR, run by TCRdb on the 5' RACE reads, gives a single entry per CDR3 protein. The sample lists about 190,000 distinct CDR3 sequences, approximately 20% occurring once. The material sequenced was PBMCs or a T cell subset sorted from them (not recorded which). These receptors originate from an adult woman who had mild COVID-19 (a few samples of this study predate the infection). Cell type and time point are not known.

This clonotype was picked up a small number of times. The V and J genes are TRBV6-1 and TRBJ2-7, with TRBD1 as a possible D gene (5 bases). Germline values: CDR1 MNHNS, CDR2 SASEGT. V was cut by 8 bases and J by 3 bases, with 23 bases left in between. The CDR3 runs to 16 residues. For the CDR3, the DNA is TGTGCCAGCGACATGGCTACAGGACCCTCTCACTACGAGCAGTACTTC. Translated: CASDMATGPSHYEQYF.

V usage is TRBV7-8 and J usage is TRBJ1-1; 7 bases fit TRBD1. Germline loops: CDR1 SGHVS, CDR2 FQNEAQ. With 5 bases clipped from V and 0 bases from J, the junction kept 6 bases outside the gene matches. CDR3 size: 15 residues. CDR3 nucleotides: TGTGCCAGCAGCCTCCGGGACAGAGTGAACACTGAAGCTTTCTTT. Its translation is CASSLRDRVNTEAFF.

The V gene is TRBV24-1, the J gene TRBJ2-1, with TRBD1 identical over 10 bases. J gave up 4 bases and V 9 bases, and 20 bases lay outside the gene matches. CDR1 and CDR2 from the germline V gene are KGHDR and SFDVKD. The CDR3 is 19 amino acids. The CDR3 is CATGRTGQGSSGYYNEQFF. The CDR3 region has the DNA TGTGCCACCGGTAGGACGGGACAGGGGTCTAGCGGGTATTACAATGAGCAGTTCTTC.

V gene TRBV7-2 combines with J gene TRBJ1-3; possibly TRBD1 for D (6 bases). The germline V gene encodes CDR1 SGHTA and CDR2 FQGNSA. The CDR3 is made up of 14 amino acids. The V gene lost 5 bases and the J gene lost 6 bases, with 14 bases spanning the gap. CDR3 sequence reads: CASSLQGRVNTIYF. The CDR3 DNA follows: TGTGCCAGCAGCCTACAGGGTCGGGTAAACACCATATATTTT.

The gene calls are TRBV25-1 and TRBJ1-6, with D perhaps TRBD1 (6 bases). The CDR3 consists of 14 residues. Per the germline V gene, CDR1 is MGHDK and CDR2 is SYGVNS. V was clipped by 6 bases and J by 6 bases, with 12 bases between them. The CDR3 coding sequence is TGTGCCAGCAGGGAGACAGGAATTAATTCACCCCTCCACTTT. It translates to CASRETGINSPLHF.

V usage is TRBV11-2 and J usage is TRBJ1-3; tentative D call: TRBD1 (5 bases). The CDR3 consists of 17 residues. Germline V gives CDR1 SGHAT, CDR2 FQNNGV. V gave up 2 bases and J gave up 0 bases, with 14 bases separating them. The CDR3, as DNA: TGTGCCAGCAGCTTACATTTGAGAGGGGACTCTGGAAACACCATATATTTT. It codes for CASSLHLRGDSGNTIYF.

There are a few counts of this clonotype. The J gene is TRBJ2-1, the V gene TRBV5-1; TRBD2 matches at 10 bases. CDR3 length: 18 amino acids. V shed 2 bases and J 5 bases; nucleotides not matched to a gene: 13. The germline gives CDR1 SGHRS, CDR2 YFSETQ. CDR3 sequence reads: CASSFGTSANLLNNEQFF. The DNA of the CDR3 is TGCGCCAGCAGCTTTGGGACTAGCGCCAATCTCCTTAACAATGAGCAGTTCTTC. The whole variable domain, filled in from reference TRBV5-1 and TRBJ2-1, reads KAGVTQTPRYLIKTRGQQVTLSCSPISGHRSVSWYQQTPGQGLQFLFEYFSETQRNKGNFPGRFSGRQFSNSRSEMNVSTLELGDSALYLCASSFGTSANLLNNEQFFGPGTRLTVL.

The chain recombines TRBV7-6 with TRBJ1-1; D is uncertain. The ends were cut back, 1 base at V and 0 bases at J, with 15 bases in the middle. The germline CDR1 and CDR2 sequences are SGHVS and FNYEAQ. The CDR3 consists of 17 residues. The CDR3: CASSLVKVGIMNTEAFF. The DNA for the CDR3 is TGTGCCAGCAGCTTAGTTAAGGTCGGCATAATGAACACTGAAGCTTTCTTT.

This clonotype came up many times. The chain uses TRBV12-3 or TRBV12-4 and TRBJ2-7; no firm D call. CDR3 length: 13 amino acids. V lost 5 bases, J lost 6 bases, and 14 bases lay in between. CDR3 residues: CASSTRREGEQYF. In DNA form, the CDR3 reads TGTGCCAGCAGTACCAGGCGAGAAGGCGAGCAGTACTTC.

V is TRBV4-2 and J is TRBJ2-1, with TRBD2 matching 9 bases. CDR1 and CDR2 from the germline V gene are LGHNA and YNFKEQ. The CDR3 covers 17 residues. V was pared by 2 bases and J by 0 bases, with 5 bases of the junction left unmatched. As DNA, the CDR3 is TGTGCCAGCAGCCAAATAGCGGGGGCGAGCTCCTACAATGAGCAGTTCTTC. It translates to CASSQIAGASSYNEQFF.

V is TRBV6-5 and J is TRBJ2-3; 12 nucleotides match TRBD2. Germline V gene data show CDR1 as MNHEY and CDR2 as SVGAGI. The V gene end was trimmed by 7 bases and the J gene end by 1 base; junction bases not matched to a gene: 12. There are 18 residues in the CDR3. The CDR3 region has the DNA TGTGCCAGCACTGGTCCCAGTCTAGCGGGAGGGCGCACAGATACGCAGTATTTT. Its protein is CASTGPSLAGGRTDTQYF.

This clonotype has only one observation. The chain combines TRBV9 with TRBJ2-3, with 7 bases matching TRBD1. Unmatched junction bases numbered 4, after V lost 3 bases and J lost 0 bases. The germline V gene has CDR1 SGDLS and CDR2 YYNGEE. The CDR3 loop spans 15 amino acids. Written as DNA, the CDR3 is TGTGCCAGCAGCGCGACAGGGCTAAGCACAGATACGCAGTATTTT. It codes for CASSATGLSTDTQYF.

This rearrangement joins TRBV6-5 to TRBJ2-7; 8 bases are shared with TRBD1. The germline CDR1 and CDR2 sequences are MNHEY and SVGAGI. The CDR3 is made up of 15 amino acids. V shed 5 bases and J 4 bases; nucleotides not matched to a gene: 10. CDR3 nucleotide sequence: TGTGCCAGCAGTACCCCCGGGACAGGTATTTACGAGCAGTACTTC. Protein: CASSTPGTGIYEQYF.

V is TRBV6-5 and J is TRBJ2-3; 11 bases agree with TRBD2. The germline V gene has CDR1 MNHEY and CDR2 SVGAGI. V trimming: 10 bases; J trimming: 7 bases; junction bases outside the gene matches: 13. CDR3 length equals 15 residues. The CDR3 sequence: CATNSGGAGLYTQYF. The CDR3 DNA reads TGTGCCACCAATAGCGGGGGGGCCGGTCTTTATACGCAGTATTTT.

The J gene is TRBJ2-1, the V gene TRBV5-1; D remains unclear. Trimming removed 4 bases from V and 6 bases from J, with 17 bases in between. CDR3 length: 15 amino acids. Germline V gene lookup returns CDR1 SGHRS and CDR2 YFSETQ. The CDR3 is CASSPQSEVGNEQFF. For the CDR3, the DNA is TGCGCCAGCAGCCCCCAGTCAGAGGTGGGCAATGAGCAGTTCTTC.

Note on this clonotype: A junction end diverges from the germline sequence, so it may reflect a read error. CDR3 sequence: CASSSSGAREVF. The CDR3 coding sequence is TGTGCCAGCAGTAGCTCAGGGGCAAGGGAGGTCTTC. This rearrangement joins TRBV27 to TRBJ2-1; D possibly uses TRBD1 or TRBD2 (6 bases each). The CDR3 consists of 12 residues. The germline CDR1 and CDR2 sequences are MNHEY and SMNVEV (reference sequence).

In this sample, this clonotype turned up a few times. The J gene is TRBJ2-1, the V gene TRBV5-4; D unresolved. V was trimmed by 4 bases and J by 0 bases, leaving 11 bases between them. This CDR3 contains 15 residues. CDR1 and CDR2 (germline): SGHNT, YYREEE (reference sequence). In DNA form, the CDR3 reads TGTGCCAGCAGCCCGTCCCCGAGCTCCTACAATGAGCAGTTCTTC. Translated: CASSPSPSSYNEQFF.

The chain employs TRBV5-1 and TRBJ1-3; D unclear. Germline CDR1 is SGHRS and CDR2 is YFSETQ. CDR3 size: 16 residues. Trimming cost V 1 base and J 2 bases, with 13 bases left between them. The CDR3 DNA reads as TGCGCCAGCAGCTTGATCGGGGATCGCGCTGGAAACACCATATATTTT. This translates into CASSLIGDRAGNTIYF.